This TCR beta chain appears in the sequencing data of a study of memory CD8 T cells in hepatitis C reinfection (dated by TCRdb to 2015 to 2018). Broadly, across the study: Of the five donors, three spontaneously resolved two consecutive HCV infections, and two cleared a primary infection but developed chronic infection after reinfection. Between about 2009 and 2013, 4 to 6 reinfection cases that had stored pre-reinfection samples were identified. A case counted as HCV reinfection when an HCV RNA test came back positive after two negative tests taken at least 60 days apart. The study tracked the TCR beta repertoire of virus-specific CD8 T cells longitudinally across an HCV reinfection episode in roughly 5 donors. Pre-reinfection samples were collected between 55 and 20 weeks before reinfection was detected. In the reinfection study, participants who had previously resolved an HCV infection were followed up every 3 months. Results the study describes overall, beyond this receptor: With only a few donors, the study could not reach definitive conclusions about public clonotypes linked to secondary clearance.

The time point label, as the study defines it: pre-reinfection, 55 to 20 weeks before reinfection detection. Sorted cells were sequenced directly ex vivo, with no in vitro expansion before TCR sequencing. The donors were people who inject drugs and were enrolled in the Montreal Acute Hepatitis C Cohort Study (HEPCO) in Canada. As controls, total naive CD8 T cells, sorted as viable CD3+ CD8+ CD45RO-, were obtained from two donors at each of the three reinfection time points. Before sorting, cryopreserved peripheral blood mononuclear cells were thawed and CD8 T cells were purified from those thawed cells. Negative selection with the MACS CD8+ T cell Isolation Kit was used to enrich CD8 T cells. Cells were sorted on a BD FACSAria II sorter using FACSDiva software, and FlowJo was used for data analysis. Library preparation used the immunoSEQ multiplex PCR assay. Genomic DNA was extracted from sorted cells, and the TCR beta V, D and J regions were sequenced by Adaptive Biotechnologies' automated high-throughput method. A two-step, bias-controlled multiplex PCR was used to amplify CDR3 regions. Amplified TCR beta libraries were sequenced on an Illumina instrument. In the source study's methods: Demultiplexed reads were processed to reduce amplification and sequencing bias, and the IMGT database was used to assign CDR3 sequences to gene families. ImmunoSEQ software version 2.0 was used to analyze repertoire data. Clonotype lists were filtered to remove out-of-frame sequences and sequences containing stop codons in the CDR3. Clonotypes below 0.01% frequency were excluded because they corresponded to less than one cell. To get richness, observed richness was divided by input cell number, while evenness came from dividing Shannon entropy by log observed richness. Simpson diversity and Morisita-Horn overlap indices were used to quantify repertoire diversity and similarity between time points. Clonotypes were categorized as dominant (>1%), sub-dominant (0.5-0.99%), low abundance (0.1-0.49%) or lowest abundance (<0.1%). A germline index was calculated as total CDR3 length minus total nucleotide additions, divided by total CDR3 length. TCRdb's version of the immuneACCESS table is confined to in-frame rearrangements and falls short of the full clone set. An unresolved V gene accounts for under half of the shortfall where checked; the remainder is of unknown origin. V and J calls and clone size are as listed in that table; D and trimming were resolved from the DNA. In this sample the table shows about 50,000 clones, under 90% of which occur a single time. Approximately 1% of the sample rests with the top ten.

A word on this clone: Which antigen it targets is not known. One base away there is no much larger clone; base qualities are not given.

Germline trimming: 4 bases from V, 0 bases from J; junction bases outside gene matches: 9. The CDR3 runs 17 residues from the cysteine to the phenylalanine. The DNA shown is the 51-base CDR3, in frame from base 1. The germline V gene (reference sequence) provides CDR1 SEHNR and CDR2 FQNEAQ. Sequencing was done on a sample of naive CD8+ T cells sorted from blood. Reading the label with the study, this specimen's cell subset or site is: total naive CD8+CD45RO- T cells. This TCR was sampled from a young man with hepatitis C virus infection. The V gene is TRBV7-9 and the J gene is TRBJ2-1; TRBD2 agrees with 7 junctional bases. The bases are TGTGCCAGCAGCTACCTCCCTAGCGGATACTCCTACAATGAGCAGTTCTTC. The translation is CASSYLPSGYSYNEQFF.